The entry below describes one TCR beta chain. Its antigen is unidentified. This entry is derived from a study of T-cell memory formation after mild COVID-19. Regarding the study as a whole: Cross-reactive memory appears to have joined, as suggested by some responding clones showing up in pre-infection memory. CD4+ clones that contracted lay mainly in CM and EM; CD8+ ones lay in EMRA. Confirmation was lacking for SARS-CoV-2 specificity of second-wave clones that peaked on day 37. Clones that contracted from day 15 to 85 were balanced CD4/CD8, while later expanders leaned CD4+.

Germline-derived CDR1 and CDR2 are SQVTM and ANQGSEA. CDR3 length: 11 amino acids. V lost 7 bases and J 3 bases, leaving 9 bases between the germline ends. TCRdb reanalysed the 5' RACE reads using MiXCR and keeps one entry per CDR3 protein. The sample has 470,000 or so distinct CDR3 sequences; about 20% are singletons. The sequencing input was PBMCs or a T cell subset sorted from them (not recorded which). This TCR was sampled from an adult woman who had mild COVID-19 (a few samples of this study predate the infection). Cell type and time point are not known. The gene calls are TRBV29-1 and TRBJ1-1, with D hard to call. The CDR3 region is CSACGDTEAFF. DNA for the CDR3: TGCAGCGCTTGTGGGGACACTGAAGCTTTCTTT. Complete variable domain (other parts from reference TRBV29-1 and TRBJ1-1): SAVISQKPSRDICQRGTSLTIQCQVDSQVTMMFWYRQQPGQSLTLIATANQGSEATYESGFVIDKFPISRPNLTFSTLTVSNMSPEDSSIYLCSACGDTEAFFGQGTRLTVV.